This TCR beta chain was documented in a study of post-analysis software for immune sequencing data. Study-wide background: In terms of disease course, relapsing-remitting, secondary progressive and progressive-relapsing multiple sclerosis were included. Study-level results: In patients, TRBV5-6, TRBV5-1 and TRBV20-1 belonged to roughly five TRBV segments found more frequently than in controls. Samples made in the same batch grouped tightly together by F measure. When compared against controls, multiple sclerosis patients showed significantly lower normalized Chao1 diversity.

There are 14 residues in the CDR3. Germline loops: CDR1 LGHDT, CDR2 YNNKEL (reference sequence). A note on this clonotype: As yet, its antigen is unknown. This may be a read error: a much more frequent sequence differs by one nucleotide.

The library was made from cDNA and included unique molecular identifiers. TCRdb recomputed calls from the PCR reads with MiXCR, one row per CDR3 protein. The table lists a few hundred thousand distinct CDR3 sequences, 35% to 40% of them singletons. The TCR originated in a girl aged 10 to 17 with multiple sclerosis. The rearrangement links TRBV3-1 to TRBJ2-1; a possible D gene is TRBD1 (6 bases). Judging by the DNA end, TRBJ2-7 fits better; the J call may be wrong. Input material: blood. This CDR3 reads CASSPPDRYNEQYF. The CDR3 DNA sequence: TGTGCCAGCAGCCCTCCCGACAGGTACAATGAGCAGTACTTC.